This entry lists 2 T cell receptor beta chains sequenced from one sample in a study of blood T cells in healthy people across ages. A second PCR, run for about 7 to 11 cycles, used a sample-barcoded 5' primer plus a J-beta primer mix. TCRdb processed the 5' RACE reads anew with MiXCR; each CDR3 protein has one entry. The sample carries under 2,000,000 distinct CDR3 sequences, around half recorded once. Sequencing used blood. The receptors originated from a woman aged 40 to 49 in good health.

The CDR3 bases are TGTGCCAGCAGCGCCCCGGGACTAGCGGGTATGGGTGATGAGCAGTACTTC. This gives the protein CASSAPGLAGMGDEQYF. The V and J genes are TRBV9 and TRBJ2-5, with TRBD2 matching 12 bases. Germline lookup yields CDR1 SGDLS and CDR2 YYNGEE. The CDR3 is 17 amino acids. V shed 3 bases and J 11 bases; nucleotides not matched to a gene: 17.

This clonotype turned up a few times. The genes are TRBV3-1 and TRBJ2-3, with D possibly TRBD2 on 5 matching bases. V lost 0 bases and J 1 base, leaving 14 bases between the germline ends. Looked up from germline, CDR1 is LGHDT and CDR2 is YNNKEL (reference sequence). The CDR3 totals 17 residues. This CDR3 is CASSQEGFGEGTDTQYF. The CDR3 DNA reads as TGTGCCAGCAGCCAAGAAGGTTTCGGGGAAGGCACAGATACGCAGTATTTT.